The sequence of this TCR beta chain was determined in a study of technical replicates of blood from a handful of donors. Measured with immunoSEQ multiplex PCR; TCRdb has only the in-frame clones, and not every one. Counted here are under 95,000 clones, over 90% occurring once; the ten biggest clones make up 0.25% to 0.3%. What was sequenced was T cells isolated from PBMCs. The receptor was isolated from a human donor in good health.

The CDR3 is CASSRWTGVYNEQFF. In DNA, the CDR3 is TGTGCCAGCTCCCGATGGACAGGGGTTTACAATGAGCAGTTCTTC. The chain joins TRBV6-5 to TRBJ2-1; 9 bases are shared with TRBD1. The germline CDR1 and CDR2 sequences are MNHEY and SVGAGI. The CDR3 totals 15 residues. V was pared by 8 bases and J by 4 bases, with 9 bases of the junction left unmatched.